This T cell receptor (beta chain) was identified during a study of a mutant IDH1 vaccine in newly diagnosed glioma. Study as a whole: Held at week 35, visit V12 was the safety follow-up, and visit V13 followed at week 47. Study findings and constraints: Evidence of vaccine-induced immune responses was documented in over 85% of patients.

Assay used: immunoSEQ multiplex PCR; TCRdb lists only in-frame clones, some missing. Among tens of thousands of clones listed, around 81% were seen once. Time point denoted: week 35, safety follow-up. Vaccine doses each comprised 300 ug of mutant IDH1 20-mer peptide, with topical imiquimod. In every donor, the tumor was a new WHO grade 3 or 4 IDH1-mutant, ATRX-lost astrocytoma. This CDR3 is 13 amino acids long. Per the germline V gene, CDR1 is WNHNN and CDR2 is SYGVQD (reference sequence). The ends lost 5 bases at V and 9 bases at J; junction bases unmatched: 6. The table lists this clone with a count of one. Its specificity is not known.

Sequences were derived from PBMCs, sampled from a glioma patient whose treatment included an IDH1 peptide vaccine. This TCR derives from a man aged 40-49 years with glioma. The V gene is TRBV10-1, the J gene TRBJ2-2; 7 nucleotides match TRBD1. CDR3 bases: TGCGCCAGCAGTTTCACAGGGGCGAGGGAGCTGTTTTTT. Protein sequence: CASSFTGARELFF.